The subject of this entry is one TCR beta chain. The antigen remains undetermined. The record originates from a study of shared clonotypes between healthy human individuals. The overall study: Per donor, CD8 memory used one plate, CD8 naive used two, CD4 memory used three and CD4 naive used three.

Study processing details: Junction-only immunoSEQ data arrived without quality scores, meaning filtering differed. The method was immunoSEQ multiplex PCR; TCRdb's version includes in-frame clones alone and lacks a portion of them. The V and J calls and clone size are taken from that table; D and trimming were inferred from the DNA. The sample records around 2,000,000 clones, just under 95% being singletons. Points from the study as a whole: On the whole, naive subsets had larger estimated richness than memory subsets had. Large sequencing depth failed to make sorted-subset sequencing complete, rarefaction showed.

Terminally differentiated effector memory CD45RA+ cells were left out of the naive CD8 fraction, which was CD45RO-negative and positively selected for CCR7. Trimming removed 6 bases from V and 5 bases from J; junction bases left unmatched: 6. CDR1 MNHEY and CDR2 SVGAGI come from the germline V gene. The CDR3 extends over 13 amino acids. This sequence joins TRBV6-5 and TRBJ1-1, with 7 positions matching TRBD1. The receptor was derived from a man aged 18-30 years in good health. Material for sequencing was naive CD8+ T cells sorted from blood. DNA of the CDR3: TGTGCCAGCAGGACCCAGGGGGGGACTGAAGCTTTCTTT. It translates to CASRTQGGTEAFF.